The 24 T cell receptor beta chains presented below share a single source sample, sequenced in a study of regulatory T cells in long-lasting Graves disease. Arm-PCR with iRepertoire HTBI primers amplified the CDR3 regions for these TCR beta libraries. TCRdb re-called the multiplex PCR reads through MiXCR, storing one row per CDR3 protein. The sample records a few hundred thousand distinct CDR3 sequences, roughly 24% being singletons. Time point given: persistent/refractory GD, antithyroid drugs over 5 years with positive TRAb. Generation of the TCR library employed RNA extracted from PBMCs. This material consisted of peripheral blood mononuclear cells (PBMCs), taken when the disease was refractory, from a patient treated with antithyroid drugs. Receptor source: a woman in her thirties or forties with Graves disease.

Comment on this clonotype: A much larger clone is a single base away; this may be a read error. The chain carries TRBV6-1 and TRBJ1-1; 12 bases line up with TRBD1. The germline V gene has CDR1 MNHNS and CDR2 SASEGT. The J segment lost 4 bases and the V segment lost 9 bases, leaving 12 bases of the junction unmatched. The CDR3 extends over 16 amino acids. CDR3: CASPGTGGAGSTEAFF. The CDR3 coding sequence is TGTGCCAGTCCCGGGACAGGGGGCGCAGGCAGCACTGAAGCTTTCTTT.

This clonotype was seen a handful of times. The DNA for the CDR3 is TGTGCCAGTGGTGGACAGGGGGTTCAGCCCCAGCATTTT. Translated, it gives CASGGQGVQPQHF. The chain carries TRBV19 and TRBJ1-5; TRBD1 agrees at 10 bases. Per the germline V gene, CDR1 is LNHDA and CDR2 is SQIVND (reference sequence). The CDR3 is 13 amino acids. Trimming removed 8 bases from V and 6 bases from J; junction bases left unmatched: 4.

As regards this clonotype: A much larger clone sits a single nucleotide away, making a read error possible. The CDR3 ends on some other residue instead of the conserved phenylalanine or tryptophan, so this is likely a read error. This chain connects TRBV2 to TRBJ2-7, with no clear D. The CDR3 spans 13 residues. The V gene lost 7 bases and the J gene lost 3 bases, with 13 bases spanning the gap. The V gene's germline CDR1 is SNHLY and CDR2 FYNNEI. The CDR3: CASKRRWDYEQYL. As DNA, the CDR3 is TGTGCCAGCAAGAGACGGTGGGACTACGAGCAGTACCTC.

This clonotype was seen ten or more times. The V and J genes are TRBV7-8 and TRBJ1-4; 8 nucleotides match TRBD1. This CDR3 is built from 15 residues. Trimming at V came to 5 bases and at J to 10 bases, leaving 12 bases not matched to a gene. Germline-derived CDR1 and CDR2 are SGHVS and FQNEAQ. The CDR3 DNA is TGTGCCAGCAGCACCCAAGGACAGGGAGAGGGAAAACTGTTTTTT. Its protein product is CASSTQGQGEGKLFF.

The V and J genes are TRBV5-1 and TRBJ2-7; D is perhaps TRBD1 or TRBD2 (5 bases each). CDR3 length: 14 residues. Trimming pared 3 bases from V and 4 bases from J, leaving 14 bases between. Germline-derived CDR1 and CDR2 are SGHRS and YFSETQ. The CDR3 nucleotides read TGCGCCAGCAGCTGGGGGATTGGGATGTACGAGCAGTACTTC. Translated: CASSWGIGMYEQYF.

The sample holds a few counts of this clonotype. The chain combines TRBV19 with TRBJ1-1; D unresolved. V shed 1 base and J shed 1 base, with 4 bases lying between them. Per germline, CDR1 LNHDA and CDR2 SQIVND (reference sequence). The CDR3 is 13 residues long. CDR3 bases: TGTGCCAGTAGTATAGGGGCGAACACTGAAGCTTTCTTT. Translated: CASSIGANTEAFF. The whole variable domain, remainder taken from reference TRBV19 and TRBJ1-1, is DGGITQSPKYLFRKEGQNVTLSCEQNLNHDAMYWYRQDPGQGLRLIYYSQIVNDFQKGDIAEGYSVSREKKESFPLTVTSAQKNPTAFYLCASSIGANTEAFFGQGTRLTVV.

J is TRBJ2-5 and V is TRBV28; 11 bases match TRBD2. Judging by the DNA end, TRBJ2-1 fits better; the J call may be wrong. CDR1 is MDHEN and CDR2 is SYDVKM in the germline V gene. The CDR3 loop spans 19 amino acids. CDR3 nucleotide sequence: TGTGCCAGCAGTTTTTATGGACTAGCGGGCCAAAGCTCCTACAATGAGCAGTTCTTC. It encodes CASSFYGLAGQSSYNEQFF.

This chain uses TRBV7-2 with TRBJ1-6, with D perhaps matching TRBD1 (5 bases). The V gene's germline CDR1 is SGHTA and CDR2 FQGNSA. The V and J ends lost 4 bases and 7 bases respectively, with 26 bases between them. The CDR3 has 19 residues. The CDR3 sequence is CASSSSFYSTGTLNSPLHF. The DNA of the CDR3 is TGTGCCAGCAGCTCCTCTTTTTACTCGACCGGGACCTTAAATTCACCCCTCCACTTT.

This chain joins TRBV30 and TRBJ2-6, with no clear D. The CDR3 spans 14 residues. Germline V gene sequence: CDR1 GTSNPN, CDR2 SVGIG (reference sequence). Trimming pared 2 bases from V and 1 base from J, leaving 6 bases between. The CDR3 sequence: CAWSPTSGANVLTF. The CDR3 DNA reads TGTGCCTGGAGTCCAACGTCTGGGGCCAACGTCCTGACTTTC.

The chain carries TRBV24-1 and TRBJ2-3; no definite D call. Trimming took 3 bases from V and 4 from J, leaving 10 bases between them. Germline V gene lookup returns CDR1 KGHDR and CDR2 SFDVKD. The CDR3 is 14 residues long. The DNA for the CDR3 is TGTGCCACCAGTGATCCGGTGGCCGCAGATACGCAGTATTTT. Translated, it gives CATSDPVAADTQYF.

This clonotype was observed at least ten times. This sequence joins TRBV28 and TRBJ1-2; TRBD1 might be the D (6 bases). The germline V gene has CDR1 MDHEN and CDR2 SYDVKM. This CDR3 region has 16 residues. V dropped 4 bases and J dropped 4 bases, with 19 bases sitting between them. The CDR3 region has the DNA TGTGCCAGCAGTTCCCTGACAGGTACTGCCTCCTATGGCTACACCTTC. Translating gives CASSSLTGTASYGYTF.

This chain connects TRBV29-1 to TRBJ2-7; 7 bases are shared with TRBD2. CDR3 length: 15 residues. V trimming: 6 bases; J trimming: 5 bases; junction bases outside the gene matches: 16. Germline V gene sequence: CDR1 SQVTM, CDR2 ANQGSEA. The DNA of the CDR3 is TGCAGCGTCCTCGGGGGAGGGAGGATAAGGGACGAGCAGTACTTC. It translates to CSVLGGGRIRDEQYF.

As for this clonotype: This may arise from a read error, as a much more abundant clone is one base away. The chain is built from TRBV7-9 and TRBJ2-5, with 8 bases lining up with TRBD1. This CDR3 comprises 11 residues. Looked up from germline, CDR1 is SEHNR and CDR2 is FQNEAQ (reference sequence). CDR3 sequence (DNA): TGTGCCAGCGGCCATGGACAGGGTGAGGAGTTC. Its translation: CASGHGQGEEF.

The J gene is TRBJ2-2, the V gene TRBV20-1; D ambiguous. The germline V and J ends were trimmed by 8 bases and 1 base, with 5 bases remaining between them. The CDR3 contains 11 residues. Germline V gene lookup returns CDR1 DFQATT and CDR2 SNEGSKA (reference sequence). The CDR3 reads CSILNTGELFF. DNA of the CDR3: TGCAGTATTCTGAACACCGGGGAGCTGTTTTTT.

This clonotype was seen ten or more times. The chain employs TRBV2 and TRBJ2-2; D is unresolved. The germline CDR1 and CDR2 sequences are SNHLY and FYNNEI. This CDR3 has 14 residues. V gave up 4 bases and J gave up 4 bases, with 10 bases separating them. The CDR3 coding sequence is TGTGCCAGCAGTGGTGGGCTAGGCACCGGGGAGCTGTTTTTT. This codes for CASSGGLGTGELFF.

The sample holds a few counts of this clonotype. This chain links TRBV6-1 with TRBJ2-7; a weak D match, TRBD2 (5 bases). This CDR3 has 15 amino acids. Germline CDR1 reads MNHNS; CDR2 reads SASEGT. Trimming cost V 5 bases and J 0 bases, with 14 bases left between them. CDR3 DNA sequence: TGTGCCAGCAGTAGAGACTATCAACTCTCCTACGAGCAGTACTTC. Its protein is CASSRDYQLSYEQYF.

The genes are TRBV10-3 and TRBJ1-5; D possibly corresponds to TRBD1 (5 bases). The germline V gene has CDR1 ENHRY and CDR2 SYGVKD. The V end lost 4 bases, the J end lost 5 bases, and 9 bases lay between the germline ends. There are 13 residues in the CDR3. The chain's CDR3 is CAISGGGDQPQHF. DNA of the CDR3: TGTGCCATCAGTGGGGGGGGGGATCAGCCCCAGCATTTT.

This clonotype was seen more than once but under ten times. This chain links TRBV27 with TRBJ1-6; D call uncertain. Trimming shortened V by 2 bases and J by 8 bases, and 19 bases separated the two germline ends. CDR3 length equals 17 residues. Germline V gives CDR1 MNHEY, CDR2 SMNVEV (reference sequence). This CDR3 reads CASSLRWRWREDSPLHF. The CDR3 bases are TGTGCCAGCAGTTTAAGATGGCGTTGGAGAGAGGATTCACCCCTCCACTTT.

Concerning this clonotype itself: Just one base apart from a much larger clone, this may be a read error. The V gene is TRBV28, the J gene TRBJ1-1; 8 positions agree with TRBD1. The trim removed 6 bases at V and 11 bases at J, leaving 17 bases unmatched. Germline V CDR1 and CDR2: MDHEN, SYDVKM. CDR3 length: 15 amino acids. In DNA form, the CDR3 reads TGTGCCAGCAGACTCGCCCGGGACAGGATCGATTCGGCTTTCTTT. Its translation is CASRLARDRIDSAFF.

This clonotype was found a few times. The genes are TRBV10-3 and TRBJ2-5, with 8 bases aligning to TRBD2. V shed 10 bases and J 2 bases; nucleotides not matched to a gene: 6. Looked up from germline, CDR1 is ENHRY and CDR2 is SYGVKD. CDR3 length: 13 residues. CDR3 sequence (DNA): TGTGCCACTCGGGGGGGACAACAAGAGACCCAGTACTTC. Translated: CATRGGQQETQYF.

The sample holds many counts of this clonotype. The gene calls are TRBV29-1 and TRBJ2-4; 10 bases map to TRBD1. Germline V gives CDR1 SQVTM, CDR2 ANQGSEA. Trimming took 5 bases from V and 0 from J; bases not matched to a gene: 13. The CDR3 is 18 residues long. The CDR3 is CSVRPGQGSSVAKNIQYF. The CDR3 DNA is TGCAGCGTTAGACCGGGACAGGGGTCCTCAGTAGCCAAAAACATTCAGTACTTC. Filled out from reference TRBV29-1 and TRBJ2-4, the complete variable domain reads SAVISQKPSRDICQRGTSLTIQCQVDSQVTMMFWYRQQPGQSLTLIATANQGSEATYESGFVIDKFPISRPNLTFSTLTVSNMSPEDSSIYLCSVRPGQGSSVAKNIQYFGAGTRLSVL.

This clonotype was counted at least ten times. The chain carries TRBV15 and TRBJ2-2; D is unclear. V was pared by 0 bases and J by 2 bases, with 4 bases between. The germline V gene encodes CDR1 LNHNV and CDR2 YYDKDF (reference sequence). The CDR3 has 14 amino acids. The chain's CDR3 is CATSRDRNTGELFF. The CDR3 nucleotides read TGTGCCACCAGCAGAGATCGAAACACCGGGGAGCTGTTTTTT.

This chain links TRBV19 with TRBJ1-1; 7 positions match TRBD1. CDR1 LNHDA and CDR2 SQIVND come from the germline V gene (reference sequence). The CDR3 spans 20 residues. The V segment lost 2 bases and the J segment 4 bases; nucleotides outside the gene matches: 22. The chain's CDR3 is CASSIKRRQGFTVMSTEAFF. CDR3 bases: TGTGCCAGTAGTATAAAGAGGCGACAGGGTTTTACGGTAATGAGCACTGAAGCTTTCTTT.

This clonotype has a handful of counts. The chain recombines TRBV5-6 with TRBJ2-2; D uncertain. The germline V gene encodes CDR1 SGHDT and CDR2 YYEEEE. Trimming shortened V by 0 bases and J by 5 bases, and 11 bases separated the two germline ends. CDR3 size: 15 residues. CDR3 amino acids: CASSLEIRRTGELFF. The CDR3 bases are TGTGCCAGCAGCTTGGAAATCCGGCGGACCGGGGAGCTGTTTTTT.